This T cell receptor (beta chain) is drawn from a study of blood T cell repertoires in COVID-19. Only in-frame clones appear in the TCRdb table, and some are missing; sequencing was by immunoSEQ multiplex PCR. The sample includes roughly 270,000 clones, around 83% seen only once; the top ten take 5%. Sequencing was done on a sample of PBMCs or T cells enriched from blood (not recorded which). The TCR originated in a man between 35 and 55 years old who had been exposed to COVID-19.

The CDR3 DNA sequence: TGTGCCAGCAGCTTAGGGAGGGGCCGAGTCTATGGCTACACCTTC. Encoded protein: CASSLGRGRVYGYTF. The rearrangement uses TRBV11-2 and TRBJ1-2, with D perhaps matching TRBD1 (5 bases). Germline CDR1 reads SGHAT; CDR2 reads FQNNGV. V gave up 1 base and J gave up 4 bases, with 13 bases separating them. The CDR3 covers 15 residues. Filled out from reference TRBV11-2 and TRBJ1-2, the complete variable domain reads EAGVAQSPRYKIIEKRQSVAFWCNPISGHATLYWYQQILGQGPKLLIQFQNNGVVDDSQLPKDRFSAERLKGVDSTLKIQPAKLEDSAVYLCASSLGRGRVYGYTFGSGTRLTVV.